This T cell receptor (beta chain) stems from a study of glioma-infiltrating T cells after dendritic cell vaccination. Study summary: Autologous tumor lysate was loaded overnight onto monocyte-derived dendritic cells grown seven to eight days with IL-4 and GM-CSF.

Clones were sequenced by immunoSEQ multiplex PCR, and TCRdb holds only the in-frame ones, with some missing. This sample carries over 90,000 clones, approximately 84% of them seen once, and the ten largest clones take 5.4%. The table lists this clone with a few counts. The CDR3 extends over 16 amino acids. Trimming took 2 bases from V and 8 from J; bases not matched to a gene: 12. Looked up from germline, CDR1 is WNHNN and CDR2 is SYGVQD (reference sequence). Time point: after dendritic cell vaccination, including at tumor progression/relapse. Only patients with spare fresh-frozen tumor and over two years of follow-up were included.

This clonotype was obtained from a human donor with glioblastoma. The chain uses TRBV10-1 and TRBJ2-3, with TRBD2 matching 8 bases. Sequences were derived from blood, sampled after dendritic cell vaccination. CDR3 DNA sequence: TGCGCCAGCAGTGAGATAGGGCGGGAGGTACTCGCTACGCAGTATTTT. This codes for CASSEIGREVLATQYF.